This T cell receptor (beta chain) was observed in a study of identical twins. The study's findings and limits: Clonotypes of the beta chain that were abundant in cord blood carried fewer insertions (memory repertoires showed none).

TCRdb called the 5' RACE reads again in MiXCR, with one record for every CDR3 protein. The sample holds hundreds of thousands of distinct CDR3 sequences, 20% to 30% seen once. This clonotype was observed many times. Antigen specificity is unknown. There are 15 residues in the CDR3. Trimming took 10 bases from V and 5 from J, leaving 23 bases between them. Germline CDR1 and CDR2: SGHTA and FQGNSA. These same records also appear under a second study, on T cells expressing NK-cell markers. This second report adds: As a fraction of CD8+ T cells, dominant NKG2C+ clonotypes reached about 1.0-7.5% in 5 to 7 donors. The study did not resolve the HCMV specificity of expanded NKG2C+ T cell clones.

The source is a woman aged 18-29 years in good health. Sequencing was done on a sample of CD4+ T cells sorted from blood. V usage is TRBV7-2 and J usage is TRBJ1-2; a weak D match, TRBD1 (5 bases). As DNA, the CDR3 is TGTGCCACCCCGGCGGGGGGGGTCGACCTTTATGGCTACACCTTC. Residues: CATPAGGVDLYGYTF.